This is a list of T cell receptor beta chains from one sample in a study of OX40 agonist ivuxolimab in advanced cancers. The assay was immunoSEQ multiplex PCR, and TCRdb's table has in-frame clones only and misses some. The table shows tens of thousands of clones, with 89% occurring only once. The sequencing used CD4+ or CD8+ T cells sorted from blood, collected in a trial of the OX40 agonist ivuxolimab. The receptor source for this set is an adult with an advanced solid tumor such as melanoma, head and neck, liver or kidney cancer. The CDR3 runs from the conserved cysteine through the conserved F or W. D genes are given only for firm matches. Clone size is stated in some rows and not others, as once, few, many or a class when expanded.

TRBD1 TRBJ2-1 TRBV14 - TGTGCCAGCAGCCAAGATCAGGGGGCTCGCAATGAGCAGTTCTTC CASSQDQGARNEQFF
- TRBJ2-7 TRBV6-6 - TGTGCCAGCAGTTACAACAGTAAGGTCGAGCAGTACTTC CASSYNSKVEQYF
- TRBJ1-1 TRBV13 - TGTGCCAGCGGGCCGGGAGTTAACACTGAAGCTTTCTTT CASGPGVNTEAFF
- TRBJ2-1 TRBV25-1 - TGTGCCAGCAGTGCCTACGGGACGAACAATGAGCAGTTCTTC CASSAYGTNNEQFF
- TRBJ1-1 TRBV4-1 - TGCGCCAGCAGCCAAATCCCCAGCGCCTTT CASSQIPSAF
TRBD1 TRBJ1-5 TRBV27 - TGTGCCAGCAGTTACCGACAGGGAGGTCAGCCCCAGCATTTT CASSYRQGGQPQHF
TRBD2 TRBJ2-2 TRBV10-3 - TGTGCCATCAGTGAGTCACTAGCGGGGCCCCTTGCCGGGGAGCTGTTTTTT CAISESLAGPLAGELFF
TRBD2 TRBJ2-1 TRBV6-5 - TGTGCCAGCAGTTTGGTGGCTAGCGGGAGGGGTGAGCAGTTCTTC CASSLVASGRGEQFF
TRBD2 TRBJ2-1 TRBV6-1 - TGTGCCAGCAGTGAAGCAGCGGGAGGTTACAATGAGCAGTTCTTC CASSEAAGGYNEQFF
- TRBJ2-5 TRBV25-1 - TGTGCCAGCAGTGAAGACGGCTACCAAGAGACCCAGTACTTC CASSEDGYQETQYF
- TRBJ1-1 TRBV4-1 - TGCGCCAGCAGCCAATACCGCCGGAACACTGAAGCTTTCTTT CASSQYRRNTEAFF
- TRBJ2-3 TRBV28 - TGTGCCAGCAGTCCCCTCTACCGCACAGATACGCAGTATTTT CASSPLYRTDTQYF
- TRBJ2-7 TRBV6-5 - TGTGCCAGTTCCGGGGAGCCTAGGGACGAGCAGTACTTC CASSGEPRDEQYF
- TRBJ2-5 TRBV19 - TGTGCCAGTAGTATTGACTCAGAAGAGACCCAGTACTTC CASSIDSEETQYF
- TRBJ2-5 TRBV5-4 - TGTGCCAGCAGCTTGGGGGCCTACGGGGAGACCCAGTACTTC CASSLGAYGETQYF
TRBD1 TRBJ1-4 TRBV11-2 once TGTGCCAGCAGCTTAGATTGGGACAGCACTGAAAAACTGTTTTTT CASSLDWDSTEKLFF
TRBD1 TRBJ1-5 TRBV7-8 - TGTGCCAGCAGCCGGGACAGGTTTAGCAATCAGCCCCAGCATTTT CASSRDRFSNQPQHF
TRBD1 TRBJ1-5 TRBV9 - TGTGCCAGCAGCCAGGGGGGGGCCGGCAATCAGCCCCAGCATTTT CASSQGGAGNQPQHF
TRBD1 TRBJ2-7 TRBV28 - TGTGCCAGCAAGACAACCGGGACAGGGGACTACGAGCAGTACTTC CASKTTGTGDYEQYF
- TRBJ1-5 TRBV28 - TGTGCCAGCAGCCCCCCCGGAGAGAGCAATCAGCCCCAGCATTTT CASSPPGESNQPQHF
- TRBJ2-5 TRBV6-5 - TGTGCCAGCAGTCCGGATAGCGAGACCCAGTACTTC CASSPDSETQYF
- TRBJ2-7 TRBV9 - TGTGCCAGCCTTGTAGCGGCCTACGAGCAGTACTTC CASLVAAYEQYF
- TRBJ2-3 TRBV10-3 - TGTGCCACCTCCTGGGGGAATGATACGCAGTATTTT CATSWGNDTQYF
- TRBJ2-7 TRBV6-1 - TGTGCCAGCATTTTCAGGGGCAACGAGCAGTACTTC CASIFRGNEQYF
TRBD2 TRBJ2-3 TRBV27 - TGTGCCAGCAGCCCCACGGATAGCGGGAGTGCAGATACGCAGTATTTT CASSPTDSGSADTQYF
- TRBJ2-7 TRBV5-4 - TGTGCCAGCAGCTTGGCCCCCAGGGAAAGCTACGAGCAGTACTTC CASSLAPRESYEQYF
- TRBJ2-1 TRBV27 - TGTGCCAGCAGTTTTCAGCGCTCCTACAATGAGCAGTTCTTC CASSFQRSYNEQFF
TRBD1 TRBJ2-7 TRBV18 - TGTGCCAGCTCGCAGGGGGCGTCCTACGAGCAGTACTTC CASSQGASYEQYF
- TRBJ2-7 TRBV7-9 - TGTGCCAGCAGCATCGTAGCCGGTGACGAGCAGTACTTC CASSIVAGDEQYF
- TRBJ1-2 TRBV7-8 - TGTGCCAGCAGCTGGGACTCTAGCTATGGCTACACCTTC CASSWDSSYGYTF
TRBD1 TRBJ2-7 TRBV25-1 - TGTGCCAGCAGTGCGGGGACAGGGAGCCACGAGCAGTACTTC CASSAGTGSHEQYF